The clone carrying this T cell receptor beta chain was seen repeatedly, ten times or more. Using RNA transcripts as the source, TCR beta CDR3 regions were amplified. Carried out on the TCR CDR3, a first-round RT-PCR used the HTBI primer set. TCRdb itself ran the multiplex PCR reads through MiXCR, one entry per CDR3 protein. This sample yields more than 650,000 distinct CDR3 sequences, of which around 15% are seen a single time; more than 8.5% belongs to the top ten. Diagnosing involved the use of clinical symptoms, serum thyroxine and TRAb, thyroid ultrasound and orbital computed tomography. Trimming took off 5 bases at V and 3 bases at J, with 14 bases between the two ends. The CDR3 contains 13 residues. Germline-derived CDR1 and CDR2 are DFQATT and SNEGSKA (reference sequence). This record belongs to a study of T cells in Graves' hyperthyroidism and ophthalmopathy. On the study more broadly: Peripheral blood sampling occurred at initial diagnosis, before any treatment.

Sequenced material: blood. The chain employs TRBV20-1 and TRBJ2-7; maybe TRBD1 (6 bases). The receptor was isolated from a young woman with Graves' hyperthyroidism. This chain's CDR3 is CSAPAQGNYEQYF. CDR3 DNA sequence: TGCAGTGCTCCGGCCCAGGGGAACTACGAGCAGTACTTC.